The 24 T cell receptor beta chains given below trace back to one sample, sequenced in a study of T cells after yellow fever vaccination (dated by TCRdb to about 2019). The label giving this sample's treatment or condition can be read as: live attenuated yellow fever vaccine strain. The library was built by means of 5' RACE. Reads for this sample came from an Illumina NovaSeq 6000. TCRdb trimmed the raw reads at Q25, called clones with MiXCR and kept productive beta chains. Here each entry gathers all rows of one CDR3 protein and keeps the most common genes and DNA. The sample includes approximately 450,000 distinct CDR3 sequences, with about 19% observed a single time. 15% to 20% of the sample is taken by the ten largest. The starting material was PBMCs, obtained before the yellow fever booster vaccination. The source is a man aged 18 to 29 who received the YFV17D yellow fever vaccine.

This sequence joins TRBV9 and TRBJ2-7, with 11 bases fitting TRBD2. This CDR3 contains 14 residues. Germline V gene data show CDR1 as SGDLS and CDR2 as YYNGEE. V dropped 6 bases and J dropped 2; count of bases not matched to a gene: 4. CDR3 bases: TGTGCCAGCACTAGCGGGGGGCTACCCTACGAGCAGTACTTC. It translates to CASTSGGLPYEQYF.

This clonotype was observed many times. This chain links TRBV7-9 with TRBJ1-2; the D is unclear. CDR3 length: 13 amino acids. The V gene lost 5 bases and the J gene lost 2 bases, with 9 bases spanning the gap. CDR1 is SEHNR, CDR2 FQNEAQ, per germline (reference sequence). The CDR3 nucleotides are TGTGCCAGCAGCCGTACAGAGAACTATGGCTACACCTTC. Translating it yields CASSRTENYGYTF.

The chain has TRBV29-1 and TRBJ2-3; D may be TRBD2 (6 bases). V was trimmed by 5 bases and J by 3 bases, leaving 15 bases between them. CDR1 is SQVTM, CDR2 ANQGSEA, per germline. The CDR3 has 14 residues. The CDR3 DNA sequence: TGCAGCGTTCGTACTAGCATGGGGACAGATACGCAGTATTTT. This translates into CSVRTSMGTDTQYF.

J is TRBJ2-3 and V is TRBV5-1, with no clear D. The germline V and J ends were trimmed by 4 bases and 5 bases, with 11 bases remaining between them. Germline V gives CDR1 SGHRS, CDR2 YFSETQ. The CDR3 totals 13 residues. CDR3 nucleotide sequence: TGCGCCAGCAGCCCTCAACTGAGAGATACGCAGTATTTT. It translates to CASSPQLRDTQYF.

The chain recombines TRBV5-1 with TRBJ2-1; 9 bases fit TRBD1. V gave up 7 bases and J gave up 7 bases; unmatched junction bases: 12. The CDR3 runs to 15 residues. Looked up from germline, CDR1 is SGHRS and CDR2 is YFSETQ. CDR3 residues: CASSLPGQGVNEQFF. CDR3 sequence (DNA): TGCGCCAGCTCCTTACCGGGACAGGGAGTTAATGAGCAGTTCTTC.

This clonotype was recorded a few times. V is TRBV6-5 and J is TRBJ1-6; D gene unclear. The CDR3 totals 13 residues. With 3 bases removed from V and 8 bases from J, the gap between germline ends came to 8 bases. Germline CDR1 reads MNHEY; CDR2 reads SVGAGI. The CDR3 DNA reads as TGTGCCAGCAGTTATTTACGGGATTCACCCCTCCACTTT. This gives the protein CASSYLRDSPLHF.

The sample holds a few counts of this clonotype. CDR3 in amino acids: CASSTDSREGYTF. The CDR3 DNA follows: TGTGCCAGCAGTACGGACAGTCGGGAAGGCTACACCTTC. The chain employs TRBV12-3 or TRBV12-4 and TRBJ1-2, with a tentative D call TRBD1 (6 bases). V was shortened by 5 bases and J by 8 bases, with 15 bases between the two germline ends. The CDR3 length is 13 residues.

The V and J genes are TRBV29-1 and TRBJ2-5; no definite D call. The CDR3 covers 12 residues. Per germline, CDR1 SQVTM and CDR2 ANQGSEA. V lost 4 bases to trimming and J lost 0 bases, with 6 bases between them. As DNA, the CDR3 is TGCAGCGTTGGGCAGGACCAAGAGACCCAGTACTTC. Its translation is CSVGQDQETQYF.

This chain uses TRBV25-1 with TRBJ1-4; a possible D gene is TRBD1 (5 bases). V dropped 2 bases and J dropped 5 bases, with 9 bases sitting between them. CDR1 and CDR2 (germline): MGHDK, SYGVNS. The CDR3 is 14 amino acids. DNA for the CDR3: TGTGCCAGCAGTGAACCGTCAGGGAATGAAAAACTGTTTTTT. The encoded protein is CASSEPSGNEKLFF.

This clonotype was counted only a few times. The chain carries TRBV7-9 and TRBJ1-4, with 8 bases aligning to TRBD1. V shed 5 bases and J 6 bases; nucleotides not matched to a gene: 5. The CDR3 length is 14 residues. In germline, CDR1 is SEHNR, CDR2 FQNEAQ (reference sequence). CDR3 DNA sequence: TGTGCCAGCAGCCGGACAGGGTGGTATGAAAAACTGTTTTTT. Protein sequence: CASSRTGWYEKLFF. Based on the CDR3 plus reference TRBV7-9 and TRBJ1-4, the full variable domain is DTGVSQNPRHKITKRGQNVTFRCDPISEHNRLYWYRQTLGQGPEFLTYFQNEAQLEKSRLLSDRFSAERPKGSFSTLEIQRTEQGDSAMYLCASSRTGWYEKLFFGSGTQLSVL.

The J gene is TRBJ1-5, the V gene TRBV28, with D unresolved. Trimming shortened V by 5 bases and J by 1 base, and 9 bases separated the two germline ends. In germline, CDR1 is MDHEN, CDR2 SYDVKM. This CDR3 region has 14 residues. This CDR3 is CASSPPLSNQPQHF. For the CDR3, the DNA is TGTGCCAGCAGTCCCCCACTCAGCAATCAGCCCCAGCATTTT.

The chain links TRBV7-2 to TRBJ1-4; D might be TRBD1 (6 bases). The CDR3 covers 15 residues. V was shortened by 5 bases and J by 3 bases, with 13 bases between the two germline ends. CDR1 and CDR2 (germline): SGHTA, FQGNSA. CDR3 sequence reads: CASSTITGSNEKLFF. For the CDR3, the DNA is TGTGCCAGCAGCACCATAACAGGGTCTAATGAAAAACTGTTTTTT.

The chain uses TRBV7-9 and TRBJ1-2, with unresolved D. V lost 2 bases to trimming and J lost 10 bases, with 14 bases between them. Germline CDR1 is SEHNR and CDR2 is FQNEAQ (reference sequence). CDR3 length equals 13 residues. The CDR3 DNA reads TGTGCCAGCAGCTTACAAGGGTGGAATGACTACACCTTC. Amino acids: CASSLQGWNDYTF.

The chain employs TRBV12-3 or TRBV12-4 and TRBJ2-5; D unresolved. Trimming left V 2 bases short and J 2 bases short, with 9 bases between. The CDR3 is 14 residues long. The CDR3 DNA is TGTGCCAGCAGTTTAAGTGGACGACAAGAGACCCAGTACTTC. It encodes CASSLSGRQETQYF.

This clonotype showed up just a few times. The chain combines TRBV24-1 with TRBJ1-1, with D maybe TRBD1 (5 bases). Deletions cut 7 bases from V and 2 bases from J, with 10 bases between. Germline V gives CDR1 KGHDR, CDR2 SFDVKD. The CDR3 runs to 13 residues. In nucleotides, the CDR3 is TGTGCCACCAGCGGGTGGGGCAACACTGAAGCTTTCTTT. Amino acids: CATSGWGNTEAFF.

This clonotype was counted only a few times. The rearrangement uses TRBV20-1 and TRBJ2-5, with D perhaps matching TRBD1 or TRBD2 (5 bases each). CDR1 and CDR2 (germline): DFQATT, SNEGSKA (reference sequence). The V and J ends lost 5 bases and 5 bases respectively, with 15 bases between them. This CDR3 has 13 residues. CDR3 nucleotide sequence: TGCAGTGCTGGGGCGGAGGTGGTCGAGACCCAGTACTTC. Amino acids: CSAGAEVVETQYF.

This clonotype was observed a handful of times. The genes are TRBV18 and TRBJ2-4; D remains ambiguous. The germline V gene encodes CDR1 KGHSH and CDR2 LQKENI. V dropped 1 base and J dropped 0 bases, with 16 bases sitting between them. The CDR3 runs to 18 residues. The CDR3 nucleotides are TGTGCCAGCTCACCACTGGCGCCAGGAGCACTAGCCAAAAACATTCAGTACTTC. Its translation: CASSPLAPGALAKNIQYF. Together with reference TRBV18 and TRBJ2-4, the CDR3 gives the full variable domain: NAGVMQNPRHLVRRRGQEARLRCSPMKGHSHVYWYRQLPEEGLKFMVYLQKENIIDESGMPKERFSAEFPKEGPSILRIQQVVRGDSAAYFCASSPLAPGALAKNIQYFGAGTRLSVL.

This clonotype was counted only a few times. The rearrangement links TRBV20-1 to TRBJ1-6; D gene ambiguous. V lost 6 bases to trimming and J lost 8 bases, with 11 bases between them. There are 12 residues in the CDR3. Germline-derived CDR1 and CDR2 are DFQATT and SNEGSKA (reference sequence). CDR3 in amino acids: CSAPTIDSPLHF. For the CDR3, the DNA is TGCAGTGCACCGACGATCGATTCACCCCTCCACTTT.

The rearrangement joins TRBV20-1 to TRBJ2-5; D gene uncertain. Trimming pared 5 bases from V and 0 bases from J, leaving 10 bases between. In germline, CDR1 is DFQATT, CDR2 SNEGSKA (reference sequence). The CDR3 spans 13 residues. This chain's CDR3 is CSADAQNQETQYF. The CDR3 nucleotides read TGCAGTGCTGACGCACAGAACCAAGAGACCCAGTACTTC.

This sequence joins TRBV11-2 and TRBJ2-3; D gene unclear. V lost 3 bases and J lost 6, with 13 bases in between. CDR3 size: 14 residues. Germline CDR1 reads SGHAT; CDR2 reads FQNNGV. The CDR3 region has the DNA TGTGCCAGCAGCTTTAGCCGGACGGTGGATACGCAGTATTTT. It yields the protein CASSFSRTVDTQYF. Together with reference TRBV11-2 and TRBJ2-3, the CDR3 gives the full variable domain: EAGVAQSPRYKIIEKRQSVAFWCNPISGHATLYWYQQILGQGPKLLIQFQNNGVVDDSQLPKDRFSAERLKGVDSTLKIQPAKLEDSAVYLCASSFSRTVDTQYFGPGTRLTVL.

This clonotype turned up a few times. Here the CDR3 reads CASSLTQGGIETQYF. DNA of the CDR3: TGTGCCAGCAGTCTTACACAGGGGGGAATAGAGACCCAGTACTTC. V and J are TRBV28 and TRBJ2-5, with TRBD1 matching over 8 bases. Germline CDR1 reads MDHEN; CDR2 reads SYDVKM. J gave up 4 bases and V 5 bases, and 9 bases lay outside the gene matches. CDR3 length: 15 residues.

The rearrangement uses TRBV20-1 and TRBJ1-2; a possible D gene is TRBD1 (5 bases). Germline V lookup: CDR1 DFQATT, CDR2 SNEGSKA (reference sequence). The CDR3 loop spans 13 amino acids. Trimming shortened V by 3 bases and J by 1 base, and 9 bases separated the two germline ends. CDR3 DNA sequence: TGCAGTGCTAGCCTGGGGGGTAACTATGGCTACACCTTC. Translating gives CSASLGGNYGYTF.

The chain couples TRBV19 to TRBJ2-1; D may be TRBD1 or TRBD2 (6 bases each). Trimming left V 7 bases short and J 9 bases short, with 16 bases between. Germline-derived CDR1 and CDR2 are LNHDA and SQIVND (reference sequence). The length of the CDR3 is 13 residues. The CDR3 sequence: CASTGVRGSEQFF. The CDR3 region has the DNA TGTGCCAGTACGGGGGTCAGGGGTAGTGAGCAGTTCTTC.

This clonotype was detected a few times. The CDR3 DNA follows: TGTGCCAGCAGTCCGTCGAACGGGGCGGTAGCGGGCGCCGGGGAGCTGTTTTTT. Protein sequence: CASSPSNGAVAGAGELFF. The chain uses TRBV2 and TRBJ2-2; TRBD2 agrees at 7 bases. The V gene's germline CDR1 is SNHLY and CDR2 FYNNEI. The CDR3 consists of 18 residues. Germline trimming cut 5 bases from V and 6 bases from J; bases unmatched to any gene: 18.